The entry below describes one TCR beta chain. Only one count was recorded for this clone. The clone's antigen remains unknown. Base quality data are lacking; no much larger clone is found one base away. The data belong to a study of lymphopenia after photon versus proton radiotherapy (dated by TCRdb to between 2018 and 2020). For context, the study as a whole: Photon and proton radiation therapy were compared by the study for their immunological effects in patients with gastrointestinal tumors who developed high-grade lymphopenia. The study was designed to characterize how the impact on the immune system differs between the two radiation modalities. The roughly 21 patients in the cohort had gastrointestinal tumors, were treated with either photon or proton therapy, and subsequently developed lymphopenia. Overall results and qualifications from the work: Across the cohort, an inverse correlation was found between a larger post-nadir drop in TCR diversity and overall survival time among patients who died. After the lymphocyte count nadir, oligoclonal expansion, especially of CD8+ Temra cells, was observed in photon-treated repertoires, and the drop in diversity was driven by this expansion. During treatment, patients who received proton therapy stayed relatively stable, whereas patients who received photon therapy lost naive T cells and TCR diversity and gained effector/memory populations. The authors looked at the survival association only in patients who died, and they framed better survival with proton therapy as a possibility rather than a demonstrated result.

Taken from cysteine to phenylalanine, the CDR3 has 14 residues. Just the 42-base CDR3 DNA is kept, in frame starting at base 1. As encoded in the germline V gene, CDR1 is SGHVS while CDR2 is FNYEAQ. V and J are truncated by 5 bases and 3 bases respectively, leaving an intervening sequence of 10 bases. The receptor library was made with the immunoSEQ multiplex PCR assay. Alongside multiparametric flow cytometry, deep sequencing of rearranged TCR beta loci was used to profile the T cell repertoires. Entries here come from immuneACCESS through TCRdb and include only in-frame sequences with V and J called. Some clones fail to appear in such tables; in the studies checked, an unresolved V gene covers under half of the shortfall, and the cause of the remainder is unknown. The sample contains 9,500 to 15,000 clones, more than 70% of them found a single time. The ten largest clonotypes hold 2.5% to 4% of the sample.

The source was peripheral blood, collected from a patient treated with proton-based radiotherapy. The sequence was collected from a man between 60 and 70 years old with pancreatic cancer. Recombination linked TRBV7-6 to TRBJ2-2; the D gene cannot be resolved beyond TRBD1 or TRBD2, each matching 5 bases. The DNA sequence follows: TGTGCCAGCAGCCCCCAGGGAGACACCGGGGAGCTGTTTTTT. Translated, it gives CASSPQGDTGELFF.